Included here is one T cell receptor beta chain sequence, with context. The protocol was immunoSEQ multiplex PCR, while the TCRdb copy is restricted to in-frame clones and leaves out a portion. Among over 7,500 clones, around 76% were seen once, and the ten largest hold 25%. This sample is part of a study of T cell repertoires in ileal Crohn's disease. This clonotype was obtained from an adult with Crohn's disease. Sample: ileal tissue.

CDR3 bases: TGCAGTGCCCCCCTCCAAGAGACCCAGTACTTC. Translating it yields CSAPLQETQYF. The gene calls are TRBV20-1 and TRBJ2-5; no clear D gene. V lost 6 bases and J lost 1, with 6 bases in between. The CDR3 runs to 11 residues. Germline loops: CDR1 DFQATT, CDR2 SNEGSKA (reference sequence).